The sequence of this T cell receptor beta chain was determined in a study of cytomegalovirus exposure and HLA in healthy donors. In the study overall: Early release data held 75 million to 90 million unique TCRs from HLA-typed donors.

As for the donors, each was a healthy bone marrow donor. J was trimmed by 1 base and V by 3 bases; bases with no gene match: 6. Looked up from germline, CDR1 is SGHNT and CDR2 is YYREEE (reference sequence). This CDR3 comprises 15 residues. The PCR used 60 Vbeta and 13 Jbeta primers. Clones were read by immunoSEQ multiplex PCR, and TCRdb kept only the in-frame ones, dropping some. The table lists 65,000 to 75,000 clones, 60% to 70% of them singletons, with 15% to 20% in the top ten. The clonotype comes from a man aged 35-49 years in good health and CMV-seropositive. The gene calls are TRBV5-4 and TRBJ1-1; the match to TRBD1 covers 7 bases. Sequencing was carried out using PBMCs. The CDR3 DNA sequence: TGTGCCAGCAGCTACCTTGACAGGGCGAACACTGAAGCTTTCTTT. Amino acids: CASSYLDRANTEAFF.